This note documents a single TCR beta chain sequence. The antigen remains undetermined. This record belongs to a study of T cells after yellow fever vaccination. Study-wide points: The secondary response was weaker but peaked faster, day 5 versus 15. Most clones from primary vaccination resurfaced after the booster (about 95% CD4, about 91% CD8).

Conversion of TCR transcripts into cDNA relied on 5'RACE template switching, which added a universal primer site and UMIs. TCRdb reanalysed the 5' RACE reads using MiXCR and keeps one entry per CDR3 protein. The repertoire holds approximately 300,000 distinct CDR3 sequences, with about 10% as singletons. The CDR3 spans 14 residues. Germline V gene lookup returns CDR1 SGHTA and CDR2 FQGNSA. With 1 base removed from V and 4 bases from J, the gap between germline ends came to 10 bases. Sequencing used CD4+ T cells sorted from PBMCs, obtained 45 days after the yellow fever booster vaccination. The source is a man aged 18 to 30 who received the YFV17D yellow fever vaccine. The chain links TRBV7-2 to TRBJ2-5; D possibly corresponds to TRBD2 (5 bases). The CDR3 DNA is TGTGCCAGCAGCTTAGTCGGACTTAGAGAGACCCAGTACTTC. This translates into CASSLVGLRETQYF.